This T cell receptor beta chain emerged from a study of blood T cell repertoires in COVID-19. Whole-study context: In each case, the material was cDNA or gDNA derived from T cells, B-cell-depleted T cells, or PBMCs.

V was clipped by 3 bases and J by 8 bases, with 13 bases between them. This CDR3 region has 13 residues. Germline lookup yields CDR1 SGHTA and CDR2 FQGNSA. Clones were sequenced by immunoSEQ multiplex PCR, and TCRdb holds only the in-frame ones, with some missing. The sample consists of about 230,000 clones, roughly 88% of them appearing once. The source material was peripheral blood. The chain carries TRBV7-2 and TRBJ1-2; D perhaps matches TRBD1 (5 bases). The receptor was isolated from a middle-aged man with acute or convalescent COVID-19. The CDR3 protein is CASSFTATGGYTF. The CDR3 coding sequence is TGTGCCAGCAGCTTCACGGCAACAGGAGGCTACACCTTC. The whole variable domain, filled in from reference TRBV7-2 and TRBJ1-2, reads GAGVSQSPSNKVTEKGKDVELRCDPISGHTALYWYRQSLGQGLEFLIYFQGNSAPDKSGLPSDRFSAERTGGSVSTLTIQRTQQEDSAVYLCASSFTATGGYTFGSGTRLTVV.